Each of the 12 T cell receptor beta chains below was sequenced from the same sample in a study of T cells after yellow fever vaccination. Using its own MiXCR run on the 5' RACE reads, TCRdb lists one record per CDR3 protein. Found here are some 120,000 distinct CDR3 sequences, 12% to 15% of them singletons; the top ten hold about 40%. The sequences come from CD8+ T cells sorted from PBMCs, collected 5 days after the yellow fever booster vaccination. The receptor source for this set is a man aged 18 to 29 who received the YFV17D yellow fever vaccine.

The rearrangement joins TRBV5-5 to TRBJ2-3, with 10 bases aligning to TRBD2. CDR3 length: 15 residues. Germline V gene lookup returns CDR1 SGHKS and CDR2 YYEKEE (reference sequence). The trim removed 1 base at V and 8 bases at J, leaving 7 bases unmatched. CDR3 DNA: TGTGCCAGCAGCTTGAGAGCGGGGGGGCCAGGTACGCAGTATTTT. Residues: CASSLRAGGPGTQYF. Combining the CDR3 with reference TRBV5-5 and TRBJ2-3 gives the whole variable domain DAGVTQSPTHLIKTRGQQVTLRCSPISGHKSVSWYQQVLGQGPQFIFQYYEKEERGRGNFPDRFSARQFPNYSSELNVNALLLGDSALYLCASSLRAGGPGTQYFGPGTRLTVL.

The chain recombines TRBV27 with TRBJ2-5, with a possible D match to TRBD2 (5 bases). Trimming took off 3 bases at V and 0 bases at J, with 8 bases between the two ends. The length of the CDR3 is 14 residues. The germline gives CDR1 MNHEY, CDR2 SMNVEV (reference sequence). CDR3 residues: CASSFRGDQETQYF. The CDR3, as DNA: TGTGCCAGCAGTTTTCGGGGAGACCAAGAGACCCAGTACTTC.

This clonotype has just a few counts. Here the CDR3 reads CASSRATFRTEAFF. The CDR3 DNA reads TGTGCCAGCAGCCGGGCGACCTTCAGGACTGAAGCTTTCTTT. This chain links TRBV7-9 with TRBJ1-1; D ambiguous. Germline assignment: CDR1 SEHNR and CDR2 FQNEAQ (reference sequence). The CDR3 is made up of 14 amino acids. The germline V and J ends were trimmed by 5 bases and 5 bases, with 15 bases remaining between them. Variable domain in full (rest from reference TRBV7-9 and TRBJ1-1): DTGVSQNPRHKITKRGQNVTFRCDPISEHNRLYWYRQTLGQGPEFLTYFQNEAQLEKSRLLSDRFSAERPKGSFSTLEIQRTEQGDSAMYLCASSRATFRTEAFFGQGTRLTVV.

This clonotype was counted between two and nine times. The CDR3 DNA follows: TGCGCCAGCAGCTCCGACAGGACCTATGGCTACACCTTC. Its protein product is CASSSDRTYGYTF. The chain links TRBV4-3 to TRBJ1-2; weak D call: TRBD1 (6 bases). CDR1 is LGHNA, CDR2 YSLEER, per germline. The CDR3 spans 13 residues. The V and J ends lost 5 bases and 4 bases respectively, with 11 bases between them.

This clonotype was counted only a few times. This CDR3 reads CASSIGNRNTEAFF. The CDR3 DNA is TGTGCCAGTAGTATAGGTAACCGAAACACTGAAGCTTTCTTT. The chain combines TRBV19 with TRBJ1-1; D gene uncertain. The germline gives CDR1 LNHDA, CDR2 SQIVND (reference sequence). The germline V and J ends were trimmed by 1 base and 2 bases, with 8 bases remaining between them. CDR3 length equals 14 residues.

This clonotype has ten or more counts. The CDR3 protein is CASSQTPQGTYNEQFF. CDR3 DNA sequence: TGCGCCAGCAGCCAGACCCCGCAGGGTACCTACAATGAGCAGTTCTTC. The rearrangement links TRBV4-3 to TRBJ2-1; maybe TRBD1 (5 bases). V lost 3 bases and J lost 2, with 14 bases in between. Looked up from germline, CDR1 is LGHNA and CDR2 is YSLEER. The CDR3 is 16 amino acids.

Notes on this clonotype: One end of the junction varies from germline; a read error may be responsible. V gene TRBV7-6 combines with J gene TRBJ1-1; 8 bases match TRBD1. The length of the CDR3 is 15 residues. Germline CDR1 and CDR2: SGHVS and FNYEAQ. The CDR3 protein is CASSARQGRNTEAFF. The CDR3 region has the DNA TGTGCGAGCAGCGCCCGACAGGGGAGGAACACTGAAGCTTTCTTT. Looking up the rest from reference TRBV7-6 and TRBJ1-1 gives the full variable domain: GAGVSQSPRYKVTKRGQDVALRCDPISGHVSLYWYRQALGQGPEFLTYFNYEAQQDKSGLPNDRFSAERPEGSISTLTIQRTEQRDSAMYRCASSARQGRNTEAFFGQGTRLTVV.

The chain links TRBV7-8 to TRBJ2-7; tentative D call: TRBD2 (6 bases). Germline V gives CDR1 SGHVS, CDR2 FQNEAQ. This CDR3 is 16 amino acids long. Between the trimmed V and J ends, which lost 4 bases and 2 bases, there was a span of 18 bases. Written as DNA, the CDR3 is TGTGCCAGCAGCTCCTCAAGTAAGCGGGTCCCCTACGAGCAGTACTTC. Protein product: CASSSSSKRVPYEQYF.

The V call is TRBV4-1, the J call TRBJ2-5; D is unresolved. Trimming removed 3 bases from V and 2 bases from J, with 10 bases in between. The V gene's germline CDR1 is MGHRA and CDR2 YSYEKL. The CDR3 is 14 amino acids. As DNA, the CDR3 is TGCGCCAGCAGCCATTCGATCAGGCAAGAGACCCAGTACTTC. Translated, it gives CASSHSIRQETQYF.

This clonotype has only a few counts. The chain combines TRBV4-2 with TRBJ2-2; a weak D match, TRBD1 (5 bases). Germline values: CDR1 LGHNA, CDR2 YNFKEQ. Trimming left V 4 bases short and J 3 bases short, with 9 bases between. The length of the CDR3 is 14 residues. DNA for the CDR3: TGTGCCAGCAGCCTCAAAGGGGACACCGGGGAGCTGTTTTTT. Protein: CASSLKGDTGELFF.

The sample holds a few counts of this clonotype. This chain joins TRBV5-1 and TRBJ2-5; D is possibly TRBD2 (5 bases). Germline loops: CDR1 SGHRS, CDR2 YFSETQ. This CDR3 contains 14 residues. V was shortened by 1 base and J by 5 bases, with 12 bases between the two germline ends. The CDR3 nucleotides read TGCGCCAGCAGCTTGCCAGAGGGCGCGGAGACCCAGTACTTC. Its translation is CASSLPEGAETQYF.

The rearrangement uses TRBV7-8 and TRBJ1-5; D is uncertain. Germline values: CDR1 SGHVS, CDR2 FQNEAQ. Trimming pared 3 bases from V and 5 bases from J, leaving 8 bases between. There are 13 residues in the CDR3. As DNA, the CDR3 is TGTGCCAGCAGCTTGGCCGGGTATCAGCCCCAGCATTTT. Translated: CASSLAGYQPQHF.